This T cell receptor (beta chain) was documented in a study of T cells in Graves' hyperthyroidism and ophthalmopathy. Across the whole study: Peripheral blood collection took place at initial diagnosis, before any treatment. Findings of the study overall: Prediction of ophthalmopathy progression came a median roughly 6.4 months pre-onset.

The diagnostic basis comprised clinical symptoms, serum thyroxine and TRAb, thyroid ultrasound and orbital computed tomography. V lost 3 bases to trimming and J lost 3 bases, with 8 bases between them. Germline CDR1 DFQATT, CDR2 SNEGSKA (reference sequence). The length of the CDR3 is 12 residues. As for this clonotype: The antigen is unknown.

Authors of the study amplified TCR beta CDR3 regions from RNA transcripts. In the first-round RT-PCR of the TCR CDR3, the HTBI primer set was used. TCRdb called the multiplex PCR reads again in MiXCR, with one record for every CDR3 protein. The sample yields about 520,000 distinct CDR3 sequences, approximately 25% seen once. The source material was blood. This chain connects TRBV20-1 to TRBJ1-2; D is ambiguous. This TCR came from a woman aged 25 to 45 with Graves' ophthalmopathy. The CDR3 here is CSARGLDYGYTF. CDR3 nucleotides: TGCAGTGCTAGGGGTCTTGACTATGGCTACACCTTC.